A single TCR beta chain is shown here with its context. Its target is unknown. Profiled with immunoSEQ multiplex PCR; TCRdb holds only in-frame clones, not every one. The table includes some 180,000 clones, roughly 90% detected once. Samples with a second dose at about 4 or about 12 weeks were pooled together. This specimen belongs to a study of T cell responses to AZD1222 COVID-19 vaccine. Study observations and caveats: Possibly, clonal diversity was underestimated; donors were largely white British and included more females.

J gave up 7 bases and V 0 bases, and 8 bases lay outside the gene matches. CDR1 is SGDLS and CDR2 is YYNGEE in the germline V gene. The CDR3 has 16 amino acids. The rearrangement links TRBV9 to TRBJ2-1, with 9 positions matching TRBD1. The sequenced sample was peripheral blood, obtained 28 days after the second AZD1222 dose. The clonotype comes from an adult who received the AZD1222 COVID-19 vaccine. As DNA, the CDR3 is TGTGCCAGCAGCGTAGGTGGACAGGGGTTCGCAAATGAGCAGTTCTTC. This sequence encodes CASSVGGQGFANEQFF.